Reported below is one T cell receptor beta chain. This CDR3 is also generated by other DNA sequences in the sample. The data were taken from a study of OX40 agonist ivuxolimab in advanced cancers. The CDR3 runs to 12 residues. Trimming shortened V by 3 bases and J by 0 bases, and 2 bases separated the two germline ends. Per the germline V gene, CDR1 is KGHSH and CDR2 is LQKENI. Sequenced by immunoSEQ multiplex PCR; TCRdb stores in-frame clones only, minus some. Of tens of thousands of clones listed, about nine tenths were seen once; the top ten hold approximately 0.3%. The clonotype comes from an adult with an advanced solid tumor such as melanoma, head and neck, liver or kidney cancer. The V call is TRBV18, the J call TRBJ2-5; D uncertain. Source: CD4+ or CD8+ T cells sorted from blood, taken in a trial of the OX40 agonist ivuxolimab. The CDR3 nucleotides are TGTGCCAGCTCACCCTACCAAGAGACCCAGTACTTC. Translating it yields CASSPYQETQYF.